This passage covers 19 T cell receptor beta chains from one sample sequenced in a study of cytomegalovirus exposure and HLA in healthy donors. A multiplex PCR was run with 60 Vbeta primers and 13 Jbeta primers. Produced via immunoSEQ multiplex PCR; TCRdb's table is partial and in-frame only. Here the sample spans 80,000 to 130,000 clones, approximately 81% being singletons. Sequenced input: PBMCs. The receptors here all came from a female donor in good health and CMV-seropositive.

The chain recombines TRBV7-8 with TRBJ2-7; tentative D call: TRBD1 (5 bases). Germline V CDR1 and CDR2: SGHVS, FQNEAQ. The CDR3 covers 12 residues. V lost 4 bases, J lost 4 bases, and 8 bases lay in between. This CDR3 reads CASSSQEYEQYF. The CDR3 DNA is TGTGCCAGCAGCTCACAGGAATACGAGCAGTACTTC.

The V call is TRBV5-1, the J call TRBJ2-2; 11 bases map to TRBD2. This CDR3 contains 16 residues. J was trimmed by 6 bases and V by 4 bases; bases with no gene match: 8. Per the germline V gene, CDR1 is SGHRS and CDR2 is YFSETQ. CDR3 sequence reads: CASSIVVAGGSGELFF. The CDR3 nucleotides read TGCGCCAGCAGCATCGTAGTAGCGGGGGGGTCCGGGGAGCTGTTTTTT.

The chain joins TRBV5-1 to TRBJ2-5; 7 nucleotides match TRBD2. The CDR3 is 14 residues long. V was clipped by 0 bases and J by 5 bases; unmatched bases: 4. CDR1 SGHRS and CDR2 YFSETQ come from the germline V gene. The CDR3 nucleotides read TGCGCCAGCAGCTTGGAAGCGGGACGGGAGACCCAGTACTTC. It codes for CASSLEAGRETQYF.

This clone was seen a few times. This chain joins TRBV6-1 and TRBJ1-1, with 10 nucleotides matching TRBD1. The trim removed 1 base at V and 3 bases at J, leaving 2 bases unmatched. CDR1 and CDR2 from the germline V gene are MNHNS and SASEGT. The CDR3 loop spans 15 amino acids. CDR3 sequence reads: CASSEGQGAYTEAFF. In nucleotides, the CDR3 is TGTGCCAGCAGTGAAGGACAGGGGGCGTACACTGAAGCTTTCTTT.

The genes are TRBV5-1 and TRBJ2-7, with D uncertain. V was cut by 1 base and J by 3 bases, with 11 bases left in between. The CDR3 extends over 14 amino acids. Germline CDR1 SGHRS, CDR2 YFSETQ. The CDR3 loop is CASSLRGSYYEQYF. In nucleotides, the CDR3 is TGCGCCAGCAGCTTGAGAGGTAGTTACTACGAGCAGTACTTC. Full variable domain (rest looked up from reference TRBV5-1 and TRBJ2-7): KAGVTQTPRYLIKTRGQQVTLSCSPISGHRSVSWYQQTPGQGLQFLFEYFSETQRNKGNFPGRFSGRQFSNSRSEMNVSTLELGDSALYLCASSLRGSYYEQYFGPGTRLTVT.

The V and J genes are TRBV5-1 and TRBJ2-2, with TRBD1 identical over 11 bases. The CDR3 covers 16 residues. V was pared by 2 bases and J by 4 bases, with 4 bases of the junction left unmatched. Germline V gene sequence: CDR1 SGHRS, CDR2 YFSETQ. The CDR3 DNA is TGCGCCAGCAGCTTACCCGGGACAGGGGGCACCGGGGAGCTGTTTTTT. Its protein is CASSLPGTGGTGELFF. The complete variable domain, with remaining parts taken from reference TRBV5-1 and TRBJ2-2, reads KAGVTQTPRYLIKTRGQQVTLSCSPISGHRSVSWYQQTPGQGLQFLFEYFSETQRNKGNFPGRFSGRQFSNSRSEMNVSTLELGDSALYLCASSLPGTGGTGELFFGEGSRLTVL.

This CDR3 is CASTLAGGYEQYF. The CDR3, as DNA: TGTGCCAGCACACTAGCGGGAGGGTACGAGCAGTACTTC. The V call is TRBV28, the J call TRBJ2-5, with 13 nucleotides matching TRBD2. The end of the DNA is better explained by TRBJ2-7, so the J call may be wrong. CDR1 is MDHEN, CDR2 SYDVKM, per germline. This CDR3 is 13 amino acids long.

The chain uses TRBV28 and TRBJ1-4, with D possibly TRBD1 on 6 matching bases. The V gene's germline CDR1 is MDHEN and CDR2 SYDVKM. CDR3 size: 15 residues. The germline V and J ends were trimmed by 3 bases and 6 bases, with 14 bases remaining between them. For the CDR3, the DNA is TGTGCCAGCAGTTTTCATTCGGGGGGCGATGAAAAACTGTTTTTT. Its translation is CASSFHSGGDEKLFF.

V is TRBV5-4 and J is TRBJ2-3, with 13 positions matching TRBD2. Germline V lookup: CDR1 SGHNT, CDR2 YYREEE (reference sequence). The CDR3 extends over 16 amino acids. The ends lost 3 bases at V and 5 bases at J; junction bases unmatched: 6. The DNA for the CDR3 is TGTGCCAGCAGCTCCGGGACTAGCGGGAAGGGAGATACGCAGTATTTT. This codes for CASSSGTSGKGDTQYF.

This chain joins TRBV6-6 and TRBJ2-3, with D perhaps TRBD2 (6 bases). The length of the CDR3 is 14 residues. The ends were cut back, 0 bases at V and 3 bases at J, with 7 bases in the middle. Germline-derived CDR1 and CDR2 are MNHNY and SVGAGI (reference sequence). CDR3 sequence: CASSYSGLTDTQYF. The CDR3 DNA reads as TGTGCCAGCAGTTACTCGGGACTTACAGATACGCAGTATTTT.

Turning to this clone: The same CDR3 is also encoded by other DNA sequences in this sample. The chain uses TRBV4-1 and TRBJ1-1; perhaps TRBD1 as D (6 bases). Trimming shortened V by 0 bases and J by 1 base, and 15 bases separated the two germline ends. From germline, CDR1 is MGHRA and CDR2 YSYEKL. The CDR3 is 17 amino acids. CDR3 bases: TGCGCCAGCAGCCAAGACAGGACAGTGTTAGGGAACACTGAAGCTTTCTTT. Translating it yields CASSQDRTVLGNTEAFF.

The chain couples TRBV6-5 to TRBJ1-4; 7 bases are a match to TRBD1. The CDR3 has 14 amino acids. Trimming took 5 bases from V and 8 from J; bases not matched to a gene: 8. Germline lookup yields CDR1 MNHEY and CDR2 SVGAGI. The CDR3 reads CASSPGRGREKLFF. Here the CDR3 DNA reads TGTGCCAGCAGTCCCGGAAGGGGGCGCGAAAAACTGTTTTTT.

The chain employs TRBV19 and TRBJ1-5; 7 bases match TRBD1. Trimming removed 3 bases from V and 1 base from J; junction bases left unmatched: 3. There are 15 residues in the CDR3. Per germline, CDR1 LNHDA and CDR2 SQIVND (reference sequence). CDR3 residues: CASSIDRASNQPQHF. As DNA, the CDR3 is TGTGCCAGTAGTATTGACAGGGCGAGCAATCAGCCCCAGCATTTT.

V is TRBV5-4 and J is TRBJ2-1, with 7 bases that match TRBD2. Looked up from germline, CDR1 is SGHNT and CDR2 is YYREEE (reference sequence). V lost 0 bases and J lost 3; bases outside the gene matches: 3. The CDR3 length is 15 residues. The CDR3 DNA reads TGTGCCAGCAGCTTGGGGGGGAGGGTCTACAATGAGCAGTTCTTC. It yields the protein CASSLGGRVYNEQFF.

The CDR3 bases are TGTGCCAGCAGCATGGGACTAGCGGAAAACAATGAGCAGTTCTTC. Its translation is CASSMGLAENNEQFF. The chain carries TRBV5-4 and TRBJ2-1; TRBD2 aligns across 11 bases. This CDR3 contains 15 residues. Trimming cost V 4 bases and J 5 bases; bases outside gene matches: 5. Germline V gene lookup returns CDR1 SGHNT and CDR2 YYREEE (reference sequence).

This chain connects TRBV7-9 to TRBJ1-2; 8 nucleotides match TRBD1. The CDR3 consists of 17 residues. The V and J ends lost 1 base and 4 bases, in that order; junction bases with no gene match: 11. Germline V lookup: CDR1 SEHNR, CDR2 FQNEAQ (reference sequence). The CDR3 region has the DNA TGTGCCAGCAGCTTAGTGGGGTCTTCAGGGGGCTCCTATGGCTACACCTTC. Translation gives CASSLVGSSGGSYGYTF. Supplemented by reference TRBV7-9 and TRBJ1-2, the full variable domain reads DTGVSQNPRHKITKRGQNVTFRCDPISEHNRLYWYRQTLGQGPEFLTYFQNEAQLEKSRLLSDRFSAERPKGSFSTLEIQRTEQGDSAMYLCASSLVGSSGGSYGYTFGSGTRLTVV.

The chain carries TRBV11-3 and TRBJ1-1; 7 nucleotides match TRBD1. The CDR3 spans 15 residues. V dropped 5 bases and J dropped 1; count of bases not matched to a gene: 7. The germline gives CDR1 SGHNT, CDR2 YENEEA. The CDR3 DNA is TGTGCCAGCAGCCCGGGCAGGGGGAGGAACACTGAAGCTTTCTTT. Its translation: CASSPGRGRNTEAFF. Drawing the rest from reference TRBV11-3 and TRBJ1-1, the complete variable domain is EAGVVQSPRYKIIEKKQPVAFWCNPISGHNTLYWYLQNLGQGPELLIRYENEEAVDDSQLPKDRFSAERLKGVDSTLKIQPAELGDSAVYLCASSPGRGRNTEAFFGQGTRLTVV.

This rearrangement joins TRBV18 to TRBJ1-1, with D possibly TRBD1 on 5 matching bases. Trimming stripped 6 bases from V and 6 bases from J, with 14 bases between. Germline-derived CDR1 and CDR2 are KGHSH and LQKENI. The length of the CDR3 is 13 residues. CDR3 amino acids: CASSATGGPEAFF. Written as DNA, the CDR3 is TGTGCCAGCTCGGCTACAGGTGGGCCTGAAGCTTTCTTT.

In this sample, this clone turned up a few times. The chain is built from TRBV4-2 and TRBJ2-3; 8 nucleotides match TRBD2. Unmatched junction bases numbered 7, after V lost 0 bases and J lost 2 bases. Germline lookup yields CDR1 LGHNA and CDR2 YNFKEQ. The CDR3 runs to 17 residues. CDR3 DNA: TGTGCCAGCAGCCAAGAAATGACGGGGGGGTTCACAGATACGCAGTATTTT. Residues: CASSQEMTGGFTDTQYF.